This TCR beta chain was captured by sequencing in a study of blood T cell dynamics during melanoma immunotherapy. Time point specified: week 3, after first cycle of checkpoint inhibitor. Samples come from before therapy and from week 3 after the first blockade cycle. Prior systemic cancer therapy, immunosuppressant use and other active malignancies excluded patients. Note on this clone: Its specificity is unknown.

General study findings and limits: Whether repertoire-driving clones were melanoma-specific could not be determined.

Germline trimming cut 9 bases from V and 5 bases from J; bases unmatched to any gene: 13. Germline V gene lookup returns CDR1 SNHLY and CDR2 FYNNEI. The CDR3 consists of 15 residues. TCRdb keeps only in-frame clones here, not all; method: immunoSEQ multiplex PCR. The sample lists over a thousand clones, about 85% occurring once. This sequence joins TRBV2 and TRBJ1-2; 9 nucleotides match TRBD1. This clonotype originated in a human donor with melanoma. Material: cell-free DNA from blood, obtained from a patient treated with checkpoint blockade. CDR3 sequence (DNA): TGTGCCAGTCTTCCCGGGACAGGGTCAGTTTATGGCTACACCTTC. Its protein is CASLPGTGSVYGYTF.